This T cell receptor (beta chain) was profiled in a study of identical twins. TCRdb re-analysed the 5' RACE reads in MiXCR, keeping a single row per CDR3 protein. The sample lists 1.5 million or so distinct CDR3 sequences; about 31% were seen once. This sequence was found in a newborn girl in good health. The sample comprised cord blood.

CDR3 loop: CASRPGGRSNTEAFF. DNA for the CDR3: TGTGCCAGCAGACCCGGGGGAAGGTCGAACACTGAAGCTTTCTTT. The J gene is TRBJ1-1, the V gene TRBV3-1; D may be TRBD1 (5 bases). Germline lookup yields CDR1 LGHDT and CDR2 YNNKEL (reference sequence). V gave up 6 bases and J gave up 1 base, with 15 bases separating them. The CDR3 is made up of 15 amino acids.